Below, 14 T cell receptor beta chains from the same sample are listed, as sequenced in a study of identical twins. MiXCR was run by TCRdb on the 5' RACE reads, yielding one entry per CDR3 protein. The profile shows about 520,000 distinct CDR3 sequences, approximately 22% of them singletons. These data were also filed under a second study, of T cells expressing NK-cell markers.

The sample taken for sequencing was CD4+ T cells sorted from blood. These TCRs come from a woman aged 18-29 years in good health.

This clonotype occurred a few times. The J gene is TRBJ2-1, the V gene TRBV7-9; 10 nucleotides match TRBD2. The CDR3 consists of 13 residues. The junction had 4 bases not matched to a gene; V was cut back by 6 bases and J by 8 bases. Germline V gives CDR1 SEHNR, CDR2 FQNEAQ (reference sequence). CDR3 DNA sequence: TGTGCCAGCAGGAGCGGGGGGGGCTATGAGCAGTTCTTC. Its protein product is CASRSGGGYEQFF.

This clonotype was seen a handful of times. The chain has TRBV6-5 and TRBJ2-3; D is unresolved. The germline V gene has CDR1 MNHEY and CDR2 SVGAGI. This CDR3 is built from 12 residues. Trimming removed 4 bases at V and 6 bases at J, with 8 bases between. The CDR3 region has the DNA TGTGCCAGCAGTTCCGACGGGGATACGCAGTATTTT. Its protein is CASSSDGDTQYF.

The CDR3 loop reads CASRPNRDYYNEQFF. The CDR3 DNA follows: TGCGCCAGCAGACCGAACCGGGACTACTACAATGAGCAGTTCTTC. This sequence joins TRBV10-1 and TRBJ2-1; TRBD2 matches 7 bases. Germline V gives CDR1 WNHNN, CDR2 SYGVQD (reference sequence). V lost 6 bases to trimming and J lost 3 bases; unmatched junction nucleotides: 8. The CDR3 is 15 residues long.

This clonotype was observed a few times. The V call is TRBV20-1, the J call TRBJ1-5; no clear D gene. This CDR3 has 14 amino acids. V lost 4 bases to trimming and J lost 3 bases, with 13 bases between them. Germline CDR1 reads DFQATT; CDR2 reads SNEGSKA (reference sequence). The CDR3 loop is CSAIDNRANQPQHF. In nucleotides, the CDR3 is TGCAGTGCTATCGACAATAGGGCCAATCAGCCCCAGCATTTT.

This clonotype was seen a handful of times. The chain joins TRBV15 to TRBJ2-4; D is perhaps TRBD1 (6 bases). There are 18 residues in the CDR3. With 0 bases removed from V and 0 bases from J, the gap between germline ends came to 15 bases. Germline values: CDR1 LNHNV, CDR2 YYDKDF (reference sequence). DNA for the CDR3: TGTGCCACCAGCAGAGATAGGGCAGGGGATTCAGCCAAAAACATTCAGTACTTC. Residues: CATSRDRAGDSAKNIQYF.

At least ten counts were recorded for this clonotype. The chain has TRBV6-5 and TRBJ2-7; 10 bases fit TRBD1. Trimming took 2 bases from V and 3 from J; bases not matched to a gene: 4. The CDR3 is made up of 15 amino acids. The germline CDR1 and CDR2 sequences are MNHEY and SVGAGI. CDR3 sequence (DNA): TGTGCCAGCAGTTACAAGGGACAGGGGATCTACGAGCAGTACTTC. Encoded protein: CASSYKGQGIYEQYF.

The chain links TRBV6-1 to TRBJ2-1, with 7 nucleotides matching TRBD2. V lost 6 bases, J lost 4 bases, and 3 bases stayed unmatched. Germline assignment: CDR1 MNHNS and CDR2 SASEGT. This CDR3 region has 13 residues. CDR3 amino acids: CASRGAGYNEQFF. The CDR3 coding sequence is TGTGCCAGCAGGGGAGCGGGGTACAATGAGCAGTTCTTC.

This clonotype was found many times. This chain uses TRBV24-1 with TRBJ2-1; D is uncertain. Germline CDR1 KGHDR, CDR2 SFDVKD. This CDR3 region has 12 residues. The V end was cut by 0 bases, the J end by 10 bases, with 6 bases between. CDR3 residues: CATSDLTGEQFF. The CDR3 DNA follows: TGTGCCACCAGTGATTTGACCGGAGAGCAGTTCTTC.

In its sample, this clonotype was seen many times. The chain couples TRBV12-3 or TRBV12-4 to TRBJ2-3, with 7 nucleotides matching TRBD1. V shed 5 bases and J 5 bases; nucleotides not matched to a gene: 4. The CDR3 spans 13 residues. CDR3 nucleotide sequence: TGTGCCAGCAGTGGACAGGAGGAAGATACGCAGTATTTT. Translation gives CASSGQEEDTQYF.

This clonotype was seen only a few times. V gene TRBV7-9 combines with J gene TRBJ2-5; tentative D call: TRBD2 (5 bases). The CDR3 sequence is 15 residues long. Germline loops: CDR1 SEHNR, CDR2 FQNEAQ (reference sequence). The V and J ends lost 5 bases and 2 bases respectively, with 15 bases between them. The CDR3 bases are TGTGCCAGCAGCGCGGTTCTTGGCGGGCAAGAGACCCAGTACTTC. This sequence encodes CASSAVLGGQETQYF. Combining the CDR3 with reference TRBV7-9 and TRBJ2-5 gives the whole variable domain DTGVSQNPRHKITKRGQNVTFRCDPISEHNRLYWYRQTLGQGPEFLTYFQNEAQLEKSRLLSDRFSAERPKGSFSTLEIQRTEQGDSAMYLCASSAVLGGQETQYFGPGTRLLVL.

This clonotype has only a few counts. The chain's CDR3 is CSARDKTSHEQFF. The CDR3 nucleotides read TGCAGTGCTAGAGATAAGACTTCCCATGAGCAGTTCTTC. The V and J genes are TRBV20-1 and TRBJ2-1; D call uncertain. Trimming removed 0 bases at V and 8 bases at J, with 11 bases between. Germline lookup yields CDR1 DFQATT and CDR2 SNEGSKA (reference sequence). The CDR3 is 13 residues long.

This clonotype has a handful of counts. The rearrangement uses TRBV5-1 and TRBJ2-1, with 11 bases fitting TRBD2. This CDR3 has 15 residues. CDR1 is SGHRS, CDR2 YFSETQ, per germline. Unmatched junction bases numbered 5, after V lost 7 bases and J lost 2 bases. The CDR3, as DNA: TGCGCCAGCCAAGGGGGACTAGCGGCCTACAATGAGCAGTTCTTC. It translates to CASQGGLAAYNEQFF.

In this sample, this clonotype turned up a few times. The genes are TRBV20-1 and TRBJ2-5; D is undetermined. Germline CDR1 reads DFQATT; CDR2 reads SNEGSKA (reference sequence). V was trimmed by 2 bases and J by 4 bases, leaving 8 bases between them. The CDR3 is made up of 12 amino acids. CDR3 coding DNA: TGCAGTGCTAGACGGATCGGAGAGACCCAGTACTTC. Translating gives CSARRIGETQYF.

This chain links TRBV2 with TRBJ2-1; possible D gene TRBD1, 6 bases. V was pared by 5 bases and J by 7 bases, with 15 bases between. The CDR3 has 14 residues. The germline V gene has CDR1 SNHLY and CDR2 FYNNEI. CDR3 DNA: TGTGCCAGCAGTCCACTGTCGAGGGGGAATGAGCAGTTCTTC. Amino acids: CASSPLSRGNEQFF. Variable domain in full (rest from reference TRBV2 and TRBJ2-1): EPEVTQTPSHQVTQMGQEVILRCVPISNHLYFYWYRQILGQKVEFLVSFYNNEISEKSEIFDDQFSVERPDGSNFTLKIRSTKLEDSAMYFCASSPLSRGNEQFFGPGTRLTVL.